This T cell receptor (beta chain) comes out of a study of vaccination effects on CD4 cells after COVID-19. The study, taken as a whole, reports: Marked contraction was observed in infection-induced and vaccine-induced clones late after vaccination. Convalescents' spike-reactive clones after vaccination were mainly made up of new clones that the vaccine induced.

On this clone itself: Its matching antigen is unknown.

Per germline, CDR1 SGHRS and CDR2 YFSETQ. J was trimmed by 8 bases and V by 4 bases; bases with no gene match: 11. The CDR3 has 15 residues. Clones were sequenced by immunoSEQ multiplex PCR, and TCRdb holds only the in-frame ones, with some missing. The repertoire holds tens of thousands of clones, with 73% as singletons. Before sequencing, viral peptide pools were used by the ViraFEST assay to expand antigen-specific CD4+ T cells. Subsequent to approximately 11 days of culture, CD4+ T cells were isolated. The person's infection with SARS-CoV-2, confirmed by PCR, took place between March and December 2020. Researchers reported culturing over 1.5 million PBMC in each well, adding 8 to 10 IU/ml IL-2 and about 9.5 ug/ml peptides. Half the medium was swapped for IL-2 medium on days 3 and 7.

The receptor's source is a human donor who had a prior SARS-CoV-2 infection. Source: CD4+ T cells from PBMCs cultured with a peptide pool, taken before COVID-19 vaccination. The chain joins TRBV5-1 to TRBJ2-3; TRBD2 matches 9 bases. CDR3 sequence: CASSDTRTSVGTQYF. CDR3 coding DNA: TGCGCCAGCAGCGACACCCGGACTAGCGTTGGTACGCAGTATTTT. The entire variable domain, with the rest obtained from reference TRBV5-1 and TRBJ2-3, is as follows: KAGVTQTPRYLIKTRGQQVTLSCSPISGHRSVSWYQQTPGQGLQFLFEYFSETQRNKGNFPGRFSGRQFSNSRSEMNVSTLELGDSALYLCASSDTRTSVGTQYFGPGTRLTVL.